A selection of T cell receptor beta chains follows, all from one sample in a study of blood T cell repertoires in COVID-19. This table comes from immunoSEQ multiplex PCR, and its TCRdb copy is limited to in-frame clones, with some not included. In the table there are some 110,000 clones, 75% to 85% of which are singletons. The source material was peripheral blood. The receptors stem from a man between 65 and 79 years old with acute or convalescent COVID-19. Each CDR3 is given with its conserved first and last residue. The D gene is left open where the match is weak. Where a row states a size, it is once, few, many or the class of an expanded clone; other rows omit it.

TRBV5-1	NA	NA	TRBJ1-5	TGCGCCAGCAGCTCACTGCCGGGGCAGCCCCAGCATTTT	CASSSLPGQPQHF
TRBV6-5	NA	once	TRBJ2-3	TGTGCCAGCAGTTACTCGAGCCCGTGGCGGGATACGCAGTATTTT	CASSYSSPWRDTQYF
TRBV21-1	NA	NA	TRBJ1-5	TGTGCCAGCAGCTCTAGGAGGGGGCGTAACAATCAGCCCCAGCATTTT	CASSSRRGRNNQPQHF
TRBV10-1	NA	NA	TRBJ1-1	TGCGCCAGCAGTGAGGGTCCGGGAACTGAAGCTTTCTTT	CASSEGPGTEAFF
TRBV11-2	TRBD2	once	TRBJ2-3	TGTGCCAGCACCATCCGCCTAGCGGGGAAAACAGATACGCAGTATTTT	CASTIRLAGKTDTQYF
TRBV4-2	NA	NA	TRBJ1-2	TGTGCCAGCAGCCAAGAGGGGAGACTCTATGGCTACACCTTC	CASSQEGRLYGYTF
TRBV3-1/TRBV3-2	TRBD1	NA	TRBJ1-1	TGTGCCAGCAGCCAAGGGAGGACAGGGGGGATCACTGAAGCTTTCTTT	CASSQGRTGGITEAFF
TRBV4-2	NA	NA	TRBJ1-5	TGTGCCAGCAGCCGGGCCGGGGATAGCAATCAGCCCCAGCATTTT	CASSRAGDSNQPQHF
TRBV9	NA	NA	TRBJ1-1	TGTGCCAGCAGCGTTCAGGGAAGCACTGAAGCTTTCTTT	CASSVQGSTEAFF
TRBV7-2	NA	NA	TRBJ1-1	TGTGCCAGCAGTACACAGGGATCGGGGAACACTGAAGCTTTCTTT	CASSTQGSGNTEAFF
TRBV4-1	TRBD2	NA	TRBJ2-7	TGCGCCAGCAGCCAGGCTATTGAAGCGGGGTCCTACGAGCAGTACTTC	CASSQAIEAGSYEQYF
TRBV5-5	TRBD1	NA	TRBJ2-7	TGTGCCAGCAGCTTCTATGACAGGGGGTACGAGCAGTACTTC	CASSFYDRGYEQYF
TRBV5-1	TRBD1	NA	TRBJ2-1	TGCGCCAGCAGCATCGGGACAGGGGGCAACAATGAGCAGTTCTTC	CASSIGTGGNNEQFF
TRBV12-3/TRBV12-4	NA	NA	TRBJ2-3	TGTGCCAGCAGTTTCCATAGCACAGATACGCAGTATTTT	CASSFHSTDTQYF